This T cell receptor (beta chain) is from a study of cytomegalovirus exposure and HLA in healthy donors. The PCR ran on 60 Vbeta and 13 Jbeta primers. Data came from immunoSEQ multiplex PCR; TCRdb stores just in-frame clones and leaves some out. The sample holds 95,000 to 150,000 clones, roughly 80% seen once. Study-wide results and limits: TCR beta sequences reportedly predicted most subjects' HLA-A and HLA-B alleles accurately. Earlier analysis looked at TCR beta V segments, and most were productive about 90% or about 30% of the time. Most likely, a cluster of highly shared sequence variants arose as a sequencing artifact. Equally common other TCR beta chains were less clonally expanded than HLA-associated ones, a later analysis found.

This clone was observed a few times. Its antigen is currently unknown. This TCR was sampled from a man in his thirties or forties in good health and CMV-seronegative. The sample was PBMCs.

CDR3 DNA: TGTGCCAGCAGCTTAGCCCGGGGGATCGACACTGAAGCTTTCTTT. Translated, it gives CASSLARGIDTEAFF. The rearrangement links TRBV11-2 to TRBJ1-1; D perhaps matches TRBD1 (5 bases). Trimming left V 1 base short and J 3 bases short, with 12 bases between. CDR1 is SGHAT, CDR2 FQNNGV, per germline. CDR3 length: 15 residues.